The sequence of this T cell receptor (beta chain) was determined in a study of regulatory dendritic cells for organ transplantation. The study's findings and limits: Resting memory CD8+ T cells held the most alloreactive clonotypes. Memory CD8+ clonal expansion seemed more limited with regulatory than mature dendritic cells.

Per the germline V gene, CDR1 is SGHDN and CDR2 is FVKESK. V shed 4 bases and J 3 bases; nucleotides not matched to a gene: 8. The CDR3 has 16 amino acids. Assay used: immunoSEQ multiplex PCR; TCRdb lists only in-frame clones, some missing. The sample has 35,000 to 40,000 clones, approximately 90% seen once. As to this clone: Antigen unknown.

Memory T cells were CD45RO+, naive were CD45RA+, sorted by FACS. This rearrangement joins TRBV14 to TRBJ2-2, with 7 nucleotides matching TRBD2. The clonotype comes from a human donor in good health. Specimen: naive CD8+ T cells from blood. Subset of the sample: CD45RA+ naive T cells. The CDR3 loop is CASSPSSAGDTGELFF. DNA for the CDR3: TGTGCCAGCAGCCCCAGTTCGGCGGGAGACACCGGGGAGCTGTTTTTT.